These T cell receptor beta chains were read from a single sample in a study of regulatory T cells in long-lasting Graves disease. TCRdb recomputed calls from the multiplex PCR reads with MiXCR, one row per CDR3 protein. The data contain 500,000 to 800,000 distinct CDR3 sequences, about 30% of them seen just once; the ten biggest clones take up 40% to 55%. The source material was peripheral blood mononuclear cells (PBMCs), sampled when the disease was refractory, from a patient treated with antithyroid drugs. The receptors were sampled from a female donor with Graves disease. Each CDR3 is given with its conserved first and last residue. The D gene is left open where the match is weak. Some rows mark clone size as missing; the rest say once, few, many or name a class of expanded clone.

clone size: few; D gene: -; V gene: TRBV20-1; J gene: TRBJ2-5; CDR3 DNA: TGCAGTGCTACCAGATATGGGTCCAACGTGGAGACCCAGTACTTC; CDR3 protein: CSATRYGSNVETQYF
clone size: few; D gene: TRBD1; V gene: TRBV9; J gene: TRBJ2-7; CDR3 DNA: TGTGCCAGCAGCGAGGGGGCAGGCCTAAGCTCCTACGAGCAGTACTTC; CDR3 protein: CASSEGAGLSSYEQYF
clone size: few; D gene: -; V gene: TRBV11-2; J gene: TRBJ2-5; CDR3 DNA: TGTGCCAGCAGCTCCCGGACAACTAGGGACCAAGAGACCCAGTACTTC; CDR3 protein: CASSSRTTRDQETQYF
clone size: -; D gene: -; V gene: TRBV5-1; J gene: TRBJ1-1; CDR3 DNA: TGCGCCAGCAGCTTGTCCCAACCCAGGCCCGAAGCTTTCTTT; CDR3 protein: CASSLSQPRPEAFF
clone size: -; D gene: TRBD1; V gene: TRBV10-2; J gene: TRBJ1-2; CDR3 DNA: TGCGCCAGTCAGTGGATCGCTTGGGACAGGGGGAACTATGGCTACACCTTC; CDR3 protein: CASQWIAWDRGNYGYTF
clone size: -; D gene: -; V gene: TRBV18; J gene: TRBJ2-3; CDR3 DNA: TGTGCCAGCTCACCACTACGGGACCTACGGTATGATACGCAGTATTTT; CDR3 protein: CASSPLRDLRYDTQYF
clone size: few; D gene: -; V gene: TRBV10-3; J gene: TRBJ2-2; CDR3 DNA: TGTGCCATCAGGCCGGGGCAGAACACCGGGGAGCTGTTTTTT; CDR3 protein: CAIRPGQNTGELFF
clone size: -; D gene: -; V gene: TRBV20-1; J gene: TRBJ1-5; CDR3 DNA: TGCAGTACTAGAGGTGGGGGCGCGCAGCAGCCCCAGCATTTT; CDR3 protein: CSTRGGGAQQPQHF
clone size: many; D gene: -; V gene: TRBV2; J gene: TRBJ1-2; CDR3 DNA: TGTGCCAGCAGTGATAACAGGGATATTAAGTATGGCTACACCTTC; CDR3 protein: CASSDNRDIKYGYTF
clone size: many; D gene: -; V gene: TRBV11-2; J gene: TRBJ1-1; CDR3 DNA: TGTGCCAGCAGCTTACTGGCAGGGTCCGGGTTAGCTTTCTTT; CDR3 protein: CASSLLAGSGLAFF
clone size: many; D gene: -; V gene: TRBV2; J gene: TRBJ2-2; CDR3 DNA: TGTGCCAGCAGTTACGACCGGGGAGGGGAGCTGTTTTTT; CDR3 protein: CASSYDRGGELFF
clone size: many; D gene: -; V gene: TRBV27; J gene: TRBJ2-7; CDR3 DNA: TGTGCCAGCAGTTACGGGGACAAGTCCTACGAGCAGTACTTC; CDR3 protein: CASSYGDKSYEQYF
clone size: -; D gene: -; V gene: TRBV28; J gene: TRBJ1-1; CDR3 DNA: TGTGCCAGCAGTTTTAATGGCAGAGATATCTTTATTCTTATGAACACTGAAGCTTTCTTT; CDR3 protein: CASSFNGRDIFILMNTEAFF
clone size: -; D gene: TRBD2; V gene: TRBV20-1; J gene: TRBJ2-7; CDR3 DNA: TGCAGTGCCGACAGGATTAGCGGGAGGATCTATTCCTACGAGCAGTACTTC; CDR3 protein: CSADRISGRIYSYEQYF
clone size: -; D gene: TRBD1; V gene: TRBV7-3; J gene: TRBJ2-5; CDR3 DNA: TGTGCCAGCAGCTTACAGGGAACAGGGGGCTTCGGGGAGACCCAGTACTTC; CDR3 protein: CASSLQGTGGFGETQYF
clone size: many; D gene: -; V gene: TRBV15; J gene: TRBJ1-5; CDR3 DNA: TGTGCCACCAGCCGCAAGGGGCAAGGTCAGCCCCAGCATTTT; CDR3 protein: CATSRKGQGQPQHF
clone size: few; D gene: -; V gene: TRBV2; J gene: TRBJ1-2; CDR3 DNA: TGTGCCAGCAACGTAAACTATGGCTACACCTTC; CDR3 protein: CASNVNYGYTF
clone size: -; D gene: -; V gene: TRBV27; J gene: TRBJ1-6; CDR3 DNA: TGTGCCAGCAGTCCCCGGGAAAATTCACCCCTCCACTTT; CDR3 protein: CASSPRENSPLHF
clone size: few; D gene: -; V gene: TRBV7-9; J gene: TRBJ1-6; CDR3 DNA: TGTGCCAGCAGCTTATCCAACAGGGAAAAATTCACCCTCCACTTT; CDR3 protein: CASSLSNREKFTLHF
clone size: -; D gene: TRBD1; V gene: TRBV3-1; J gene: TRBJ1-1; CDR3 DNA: TGTGCCAGCAGCCGATCAGACAGGGGCACTGAAGCTTTCTTT; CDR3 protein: CASSRSDRGTEAFF
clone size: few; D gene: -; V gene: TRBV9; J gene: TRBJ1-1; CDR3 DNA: TGTGCCAGCAGCGTGACAGTTTTGAACACTGAAGCTTTCTTT; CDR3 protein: CASSVTVLNTEAFF
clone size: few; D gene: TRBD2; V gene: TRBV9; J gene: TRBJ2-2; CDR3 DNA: TGTGCCAGCAGCCCGGGGACTAGCGCGAACACCGGGGAGCTGTTTTTT; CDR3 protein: CASSPGTSANTGELFF
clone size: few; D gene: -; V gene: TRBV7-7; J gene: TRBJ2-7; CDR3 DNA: TGTGCTAGCAGCATCTACCGGGCTGCGAGCTCCTACGAGCAGTACTTC; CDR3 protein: CASSIYRAASSYEQYF
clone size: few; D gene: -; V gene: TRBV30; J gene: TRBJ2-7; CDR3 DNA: TGTGCCTGGTCTGCGACAGACTCCTACGAGCAGTACTTC; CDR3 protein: CAWSATDSYEQYF